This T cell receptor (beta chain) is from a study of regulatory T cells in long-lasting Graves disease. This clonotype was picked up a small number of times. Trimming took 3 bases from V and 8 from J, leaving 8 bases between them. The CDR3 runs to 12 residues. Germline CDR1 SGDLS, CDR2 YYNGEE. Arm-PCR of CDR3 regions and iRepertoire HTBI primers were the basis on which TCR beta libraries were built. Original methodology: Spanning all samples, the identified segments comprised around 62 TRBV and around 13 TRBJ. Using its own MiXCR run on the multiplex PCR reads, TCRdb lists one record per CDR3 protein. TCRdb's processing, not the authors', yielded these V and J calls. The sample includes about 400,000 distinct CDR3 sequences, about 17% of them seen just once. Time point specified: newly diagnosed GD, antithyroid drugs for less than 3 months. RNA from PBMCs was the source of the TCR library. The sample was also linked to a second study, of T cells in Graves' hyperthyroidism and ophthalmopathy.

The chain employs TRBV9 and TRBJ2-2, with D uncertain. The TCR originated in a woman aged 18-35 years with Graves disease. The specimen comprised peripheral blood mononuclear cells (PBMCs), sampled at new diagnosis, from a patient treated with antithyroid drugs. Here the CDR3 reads CASSGDLGELFF. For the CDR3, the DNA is TGTGCCAGCAGCGGCGATCTAGGGGAGCTGTTTTTT.